The 32 T cell receptor beta chains listed next were all sequenced from one sample in a study of cytomegalovirus exposure and HLA in healthy donors. A multiplex PCR was run with 60 Vbeta primers and 13 Jbeta primers. Clones were sequenced by immunoSEQ multiplex PCR, and TCRdb holds only the in-frame ones, with some missing. This table has some 130,000 clones, over 75% appearing once. The sample comprised PBMCs. Receptors originate from a young man in good health.

The CDR3 nucleotides read TGTGCCACCAGCAGCCCCCCCGGACAGACCTACGAGCAGTACTTC. It translates to CATSSPPGQTYEQYF. V and J are TRBV15 and TRBJ2-7, with D possibly TRBD1 on 6 matching bases. The ends were cut back, 3 bases at V and 2 bases at J, with 14 bases in the middle. CDR3 length equals 15 residues. In germline, CDR1 is LNHNV, CDR2 YYDKDF (reference sequence).

As regards this clone: The sample has other DNA sequences that encode this CDR3 too. The chain uses TRBV7-9 and TRBJ1-5; perhaps TRBD1 as D (5 bases). CDR3 size: 14 residues. Deletions cut 5 bases from V and 3 bases from J, with 11 bases between. Looked up from germline, CDR1 is SEHNR and CDR2 is FQNEAQ (reference sequence). CDR3 in amino acids: CASSGGATNQPQHF. CDR3 coding DNA: TGTGCCAGCAGCGGCGGGGCCACCAATCAGCCCCAGCATTTT.

V gene TRBV21-1 combines with J gene TRBJ2-7; TRBD2 reflects the table's D call only, with no check against the DNA. TRBV21-1 is recorded as a pseudogene. The CDR3 is 13 residues long. CDR3 sequence: CASSLALSYEQYF. DNA for the CDR3: TGTGCCAGCAGCCTAGCGTTGTCCTACGAGCAGTACTTC.

V is TRBV19 and J is TRBJ2-7; D might be TRBD2 (6 bases). V was clipped by 2 bases and J by 1 base, with 12 bases between them. The CDR3 is made up of 15 amino acids. From germline, CDR1 is LNHDA and CDR2 SQIVND (reference sequence). The CDR3 coding sequence is TGTGCCAGTAGTATAAACCCCGGGGGATCCTACGAGCAGTACTTC. Translating gives CASSINPGGSYEQYF.

This chain uses TRBV7-8 with TRBJ2-3; 7 bases fit TRBD1. V trimming: 4 bases; J trimming: 1 base; junction bases outside the gene matches: 8. The CDR3 has 16 amino acids. Germline lookup yields CDR1 SGHVS and CDR2 FQNEAQ. CDR3 region: CASSSKGASGTDTQYF. CDR3 DNA sequence: TGTGCCAGCAGCTCCAAGGGGGCATCGGGCACAGATACGCAGTATTTT.

The genes are TRBV19 and TRBJ1-2; possible D gene TRBD1, 6 bases. V lost 7 bases to trimming and J lost 4 bases, with 22 bases between them. The CDR3 is 16 amino acids. Germline CDR1 is LNHDA and CDR2 is SQIVND (reference sequence). The CDR3 region is CASIRDIGTWGYGYTF. The DNA for the CDR3 is TGTGCCAGTATTCGGGACATAGGAACCTGGGGCTATGGCTACACCTTC.

The chain combines TRBV4-1 with TRBJ1-2; D remains ambiguous. Trimming cost V 4 bases and J 3 bases, with 15 bases left between them. CDR1 is MGHRA and CDR2 is YSYEKL in the germline V gene. This CDR3 comprises 15 residues. The CDR3 sequence is CASSPPLDGDYGYTF. The CDR3 nucleotides read TGCGCCAGCAGCCCTCCACTTGACGGAGACTATGGCTACACCTTC.

V is TRBV28 and J is TRBJ2-1, with TRBD2 identical over 7 bases. The germline CDR1 and CDR2 sequences are MDHEN and SYDVKM. The CDR3 is made up of 14 amino acids. With 2 bases clipped from V and 4 bases from J, the junction kept 2 bases outside the gene matches. CDR3 in amino acids: CASSLGTIYNEQFF. In nucleotides, the CDR3 is TGTGCCAGCAGTTTAGGGACTATTTACAATGAGCAGTTCTTC.

The J gene is TRBJ2-7, the V gene TRBV6-5, with 9 bases that match TRBD2. The CDR3 consists of 14 residues. J was trimmed by 3 bases and V by 0 bases; bases with no gene match: 0. Per germline, CDR1 MNHEY and CDR2 SVGAGI. This CDR3 is CASSYSSGSYEQYF. The CDR3 DNA follows: TGTGCCAGCAGTTACTCTAGCGGGAGCTACGAGCAGTACTTC.

The V gene is TRBV7-9, the J gene TRBJ2-3; 12 bases are a match to TRBD1. V was clipped by 5 bases and J by 2 bases; unmatched bases: 2. The CDR3 totals 15 residues. Per germline, CDR1 SEHNR and CDR2 FQNEAQ (reference sequence). The CDR3 region is CASSPGQGATDTQYF. CDR3 nucleotide sequence: TGTGCCAGCAGCCCGGGACAGGGGGCCACAGATACGCAGTATTTT.

The CDR3 sequence: CASSLDSVYGYTF. The CDR3 DNA follows: TGCGCCAGCAGCTTGGACTCTGTCTATGGCTACACCTTC. V and J are TRBV5-1 and TRBJ1-2; D gene uncertain. This CDR3 contains 13 residues. Germline-derived CDR1 and CDR2 are SGHRS and YFSETQ. The V and J ends lost 0 bases and 4 bases respectively, with 7 bases between them.

The V gene is TRBV28, the J gene TRBJ1-4; D is uncertain. V lost 4 bases, J lost 7 bases, and 16 bases lay in between. The germline CDR1 and CDR2 sequences are MDHEN and SYDVKM. The CDR3 sequence is 15 residues long. CDR3 residues: CASSSRPNLAEKLFF. CDR3 sequence (DNA): TGTGCCAGCAGTTCAAGACCGAATCTAGCTGAAAAACTGTTTTTT.

Worth noting for this clone: The junction does not match germline at one end; this may be a read error. The CDR3 DNA follows: TGTTCCAGCAGCTTAGGGCGCCTAGGGGAAACGAACACTGAAGCTTTCTTT. It is translated as CSSSLGRLGETNTEAFF. This chain connects TRBV7-9 to TRBJ1-1, with TRBD1 as a possible D gene (5 bases). This CDR3 has 17 amino acids. CDR1 is SEHNR and CDR2 is FQNEAQ in the germline V gene (reference sequence).

V usage is TRBV11-2 and J usage is TRBJ2-7; TRBD2 agrees at 8 bases. The length of the CDR3 is 14 residues. Germline V CDR1 and CDR2: SGHAT, FQNNGV. V was clipped by 5 bases and J by 3 bases; unmatched bases: 6. The CDR3 is CASSALSGSYEQYF. DNA of the CDR3: TGTGCCAGCAGCGCCTTGAGCGGGAGCTACGAGCAGTACTTC.

The rearrangement joins TRBV29-1 to TRBJ2-7; 7 positions match TRBD2. V lost 7 bases to trimming and J lost 0 bases; unmatched junction nucleotides: 6. The CDR3 extends over 13 amino acids. Germline CDR1 and CDR2: SQVTM and ANQGSEA. The CDR3 bases are TGCAGCGCCGGGAGGACGGGCTCCTACGAGCAGTACTTC. Translating it yields CSAGRTGSYEQYF.

This chain links TRBV16 with TRBJ1-1; no reliable D call. Trimming removed 0 bases from V and 4 bases from J, with 6 bases in between. This CDR3 has 13 residues. Germline V CDR1 and CDR2: KGHSY, FQNENV. The CDR3 reads CASSQSGSTEAFF. DNA for the CDR3: TGTGCCAGCAGCCAATCGGGGAGCACTGAAGCTTTCTTT.

V gene TRBV28 combines with J gene TRBJ2-1; D gene ambiguous. The germline V and J ends were trimmed by 6 bases and 8 bases, with 14 bases remaining between them. The CDR3 sequence is 13 residues long. Per the germline V gene, CDR1 is MDHEN and CDR2 is SYDVKM. The CDR3 DNA follows: TGTGCCAGCAGGCATCCTACGGGTTATGAGCAGTTCTTC. Translated, it gives CASRHPTGYEQFF.

The rearrangement joins TRBV6-6 to TRBJ1-5; TRBD1 aligns across 7 bases. This CDR3 region has 16 residues. The germline CDR1 and CDR2 sequences are MNHNY and SVGAGI (reference sequence). V was clipped by 0 bases and J by 4 bases; unmatched bases: 6. DNA of the CDR3: TGTGCCAGCAGTTACTCTACGGGACAGCTAAATCAGCCCCAGCATTTT. Residues: CASSYSTGQLNQPQHF.

The chain couples TRBV12-5 to TRBJ1-5; the match to TRBD1 covers 7 bases. Trimming removed 4 bases from V and 0 bases from J; junction bases left unmatched: 9. CDR1 is LGHNT, CDR2 FRNRAP, per germline. The CDR3 covers 17 residues. CDR3 loop: CASGSWTRGYSNQPQHF. CDR3 nucleotides: TGTGCTAGTGGTTCGTGGACCAGGGGGTATAGCAATCAGCCCCAGCATTTT.

The chain has TRBV4-2 and TRBJ2-7, with TRBD2 identical over 9 bases. The germline CDR1 and CDR2 sequences are LGHNA and YNFKEQ. V gave up 4 bases and J gave up 3 bases; unmatched junction bases: 7. CDR3 length: 15 amino acids. DNA of the CDR3: TGTGCCAGCAGCCTTCGACTAGCGGAGAGCTACGAGCAGTACTTC. Protein product: CASSLRLAESYEQYF.

The chain is built from TRBV21-1 and TRBJ2-6; TRBD2 was called by the table and not checked on the DNA. TRBV21-1 counts as a pseudogene. This CDR3 has 19 residues. The CDR3 coding sequence is TGTGCCAGCAGCAAAGCGCTTGCGGGATTCCCTCTTTGGGCCAACGTCCTGACTTTC. Protein product: CASSKALAGFPLWANVLTF.

This clone showed up just once. CDR3 protein: CAWSGSTSGRYTDTQYF. DNA for the CDR3: TGTGCCTGGAGTGGTTCAACTAGCGGGAGGTACACAGATACGCAGTATTTT. The J gene is TRBJ2-3, the V gene TRBV30, with 12 positions matching TRBD2. This CDR3 has 17 amino acids. Trimming cost V 1 base and J 2 bases; bases outside gene matches: 7. Germline values: CDR1 GTSNPN, CDR2 SVGIG (reference sequence).

The rearrangement uses TRBV29-1 and TRBJ2-7, with D possibly TRBD1 on 8 matching bases. This CDR3 is built from 18 residues. Germline V gene sequence: CDR1 SQVTM, CDR2 ANQGSEA. V was clipped by 0 bases and J by 0 bases, with 21 bases between them. This CDR3 reads CSVEDLAYGGTGSYEQYF. The DNA for the CDR3 is TGCAGCGTTGAAGATCTTGCATACGGGGGGACAGGCTCCTACGAGCAGTACTTC.

Worth noting for this clone: Germline is not matched at one junction end, which may reflect a read error. This chain uses TRBV7-3 with TRBJ2-2; weak D call: TRBD1 (5 bases). The CDR3 totals 15 residues. The germline gives CDR1 SGHTA, CDR2 FQGTGA. This chain's CDR3 is CVSSFVGAPTGELFF. Here the CDR3 DNA reads TGTGTCAGCAGCTTCGTTGGGGCCCCCACCGGGGAGCTGTTTTTT.

This clone was counted a few times. The V and J genes are TRBV19 and TRBJ1-2, with TRBD1 as a possible D gene (6 bases). Trimming pared 7 bases from V and 3 bases from J, leaving 12 bases between. Germline V lookup: CDR1 LNHDA, CDR2 SQIVND (reference sequence). This CDR3 is built from 13 residues. The CDR3 sequence: CASTHDRYYGYTF. CDR3 coding DNA: TGTGCCAGTACACACGACAGGTACTATGGCTACACCTTC.

The rearrangement links TRBV4-3 to TRBJ1-5; TRBD1 matches at 7 bases. This CDR3 spans 17 amino acids. Germline V CDR1 and CDR2: LGHNA, YSLEER. Trimming cost V 2 bases and J 0 bases; bases outside gene matches: 7. The CDR3 sequence is CASSQNRDSYSNQPQHF. The CDR3 DNA reads TGCGCCAGCAGCCAAAACCGGGACAGCTATAGCAATCAGCCCCAGCATTTT.

The chain joins TRBV2 to TRBJ1-4; D gene ambiguous. The V and J ends lost 5 bases and 3 bases respectively, with 13 bases between them. Per the germline V gene, CDR1 is SNHLY and CDR2 is FYNNEI. The CDR3 length is 15 residues. CDR3 region: CASSPVERANEKLFF. CDR3 DNA sequence: TGTGCCAGCAGTCCCGTGGAGCGCGCTAATGAAAAACTGTTTTTT. Full variable domain (rest looked up from reference TRBV2 and TRBJ1-4): EPEVTQTPSHQVTQMGQEVILRCVPISNHLYFYWYRQILGQKVEFLVSFYNNEISEKSEIFDDQFSVERPDGSNFTLKIRSTKLEDSAMYFCASSPVERANEKLFFGSGTQLSVL.

V is TRBV7-8 and J is TRBJ2-3; 7 bases are shared with TRBD2. This CDR3 comprises 18 residues. The J segment lost 0 bases and the V segment lost 0 bases, leaving 9 bases of the junction unmatched. Germline values: CDR1 SGHVS, CDR2 FQNEAQ. Here the CDR3 DNA reads TGTGCCAGCAGCTTAGCGGCTAGCGGATATACTAGCACAGATACGCAGTATTTT. This gives the protein CASSLAASGYTSTDTQYF.

On this clone: Germline and junction disagree at one end, which may indicate a read error. V is TRBV7-9 and J is TRBJ1-5, with 12 bases matching TRBD1. The CDR3 consists of 19 residues. Germline V gene lookup returns CDR1 SEHNR and CDR2 FQNEAQ (reference sequence). Here the CDR3 DNA reads TGTTCCAGCAGCCCATCCCCGGGACAGGGGGCGAGGGGCAATCAGCCCCAGCATTTT. Translating gives CSSSPSPGQGARGNQPQHF.

This chain connects TRBV5-1 to TRBJ2-2, with TRBD1 matching 7 bases. The germline CDR1 and CDR2 sequences are SGHRS and YFSETQ. The CDR3 contains 13 residues. V shed 3 bases, J shed 6 bases, and the junction held 2 bases outside the gene matches. CDR3 residues: CASSWTGAGELFF. The CDR3 DNA follows: TGCGCCAGCAGCTGGACAGGTGCCGGGGAGCTGTTTTTT.

The CDR3 coding sequence is TGCGCCAGCAGCCCGCCTTGGGGGGACAATGAGCAGTTCTTC. Its protein is CASSPPWGDNEQFF. The chain carries TRBV4-1 and TRBJ2-1, with TRBD2 as a possible D gene (6 bases). Trimming removed 4 bases from V and 5 bases from J, with 12 bases in between. The CDR3 loop spans 14 amino acids. The germline gives CDR1 MGHRA, CDR2 YSYEKL.

The chain uses TRBV30 and TRBJ1-4; weak D call: TRBD1 (5 bases). The CDR3 spans 15 residues. Germline CDR1 is GTSNPN and CDR2 is SVGIG (reference sequence). V was shortened by 4 bases and J by 4 bases, with 16 bases between the two germline ends. This chain's CDR3 is CAWMDKGRGNEKLFF. CDR3 bases: TGTGCCTGGATGGACAAAGGGAGGGGTAATGAAAAACTGTTTTTT.